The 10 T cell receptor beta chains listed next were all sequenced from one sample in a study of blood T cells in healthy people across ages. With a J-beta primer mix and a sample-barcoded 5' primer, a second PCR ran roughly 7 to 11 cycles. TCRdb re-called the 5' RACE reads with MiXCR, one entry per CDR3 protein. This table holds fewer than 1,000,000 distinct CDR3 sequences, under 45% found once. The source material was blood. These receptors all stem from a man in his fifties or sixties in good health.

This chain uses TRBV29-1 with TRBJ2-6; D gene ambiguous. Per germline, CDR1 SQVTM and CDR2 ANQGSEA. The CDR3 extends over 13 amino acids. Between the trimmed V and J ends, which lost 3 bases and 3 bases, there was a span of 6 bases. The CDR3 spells CSVEKLGANVLTF. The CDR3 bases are TGCAGCGTTGAGAAGCTTGGGGCCAACGTCCTGACTTTC.

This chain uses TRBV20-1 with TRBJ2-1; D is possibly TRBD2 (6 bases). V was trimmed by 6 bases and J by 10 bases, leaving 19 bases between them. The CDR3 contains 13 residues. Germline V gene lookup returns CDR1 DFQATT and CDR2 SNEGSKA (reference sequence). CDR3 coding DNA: TGCAGTGCGATAGACGGAGGGGTAGGCGAGCAGTTCTTC. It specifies CSAIDGGVGEQFF.

The CDR3 nucleotides are TGTGCCAGCAGTGAAGCGCAGGCTAGCGGGGGGTGGGGTGAGCAGTTCTTC. Encoded protein: CASSEAQASGGWGEQFF. J is TRBJ2-1 and V is TRBV6-1, with 11 bases identical to TRBD2. Per germline, CDR1 MNHNS and CDR2 SASEGT. V lost 0 bases, J lost 9 bases, and 10 bases stayed unmatched. The CDR3 has 17 amino acids.

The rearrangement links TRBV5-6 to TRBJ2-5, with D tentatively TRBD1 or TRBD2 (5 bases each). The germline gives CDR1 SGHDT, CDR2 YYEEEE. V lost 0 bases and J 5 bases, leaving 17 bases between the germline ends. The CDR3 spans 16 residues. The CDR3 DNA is TGTGCCAGCAGCTTGGAACCGGGACGGATAAAGGAGACCCAGTACTTC. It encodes CASSLEPGRIKETQYF.

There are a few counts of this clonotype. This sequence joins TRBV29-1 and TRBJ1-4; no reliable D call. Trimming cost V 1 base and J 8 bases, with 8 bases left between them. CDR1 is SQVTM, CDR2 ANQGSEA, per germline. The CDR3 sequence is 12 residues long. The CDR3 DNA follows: TGCAGCGTTGAAGGCGGAGGCGAAAAACTGTTTTTT. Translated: CSVEGGGEKLFF.

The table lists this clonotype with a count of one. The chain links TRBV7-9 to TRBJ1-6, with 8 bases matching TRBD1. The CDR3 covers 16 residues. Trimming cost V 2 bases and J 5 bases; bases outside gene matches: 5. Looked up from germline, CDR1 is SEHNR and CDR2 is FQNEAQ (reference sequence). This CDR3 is CASSLFETGDNSPLHF. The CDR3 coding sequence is TGTGCCAGCAGCTTATTTGAGACAGGGGATAATTCACCCCTCCACTTT.

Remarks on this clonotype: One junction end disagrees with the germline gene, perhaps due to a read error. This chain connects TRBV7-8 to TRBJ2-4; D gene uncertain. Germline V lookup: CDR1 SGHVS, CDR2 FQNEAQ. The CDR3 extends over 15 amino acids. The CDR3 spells CTSSLDADNGNIQYF. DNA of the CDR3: TGTACCAGCAGCTTAGATGCAGATAATGGGAACATTCAGTACTTC.

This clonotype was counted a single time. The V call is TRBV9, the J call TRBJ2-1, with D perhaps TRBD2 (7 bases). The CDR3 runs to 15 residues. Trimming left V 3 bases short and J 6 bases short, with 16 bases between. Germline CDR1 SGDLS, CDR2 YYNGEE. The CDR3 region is CASSGVGGPGNEQFF. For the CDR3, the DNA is TGTGCCAGCAGCGGAGTCGGGGGGCCCGGCAATGAGCAGTTCTTC.

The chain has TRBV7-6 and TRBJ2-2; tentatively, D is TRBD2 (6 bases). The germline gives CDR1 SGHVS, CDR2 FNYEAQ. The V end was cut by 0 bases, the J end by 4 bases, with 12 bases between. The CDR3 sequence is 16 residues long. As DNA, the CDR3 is TGTGCCAGCAGCTTAGCGGGGGGATCGGGCACCGGGGAGCTGTTTTTT. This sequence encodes CASSLAGGSGTGELFF.

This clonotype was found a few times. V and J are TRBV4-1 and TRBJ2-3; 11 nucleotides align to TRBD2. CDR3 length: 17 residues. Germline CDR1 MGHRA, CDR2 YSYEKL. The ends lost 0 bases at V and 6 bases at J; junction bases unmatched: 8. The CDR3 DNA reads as TGCGCCAGCAGCCAAGAGCCTACTAGCGGGGGAGGGGATACGCAGTATTTT. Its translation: CASSQEPTSGGGDTQYF.